The 8 T cell receptor beta chains below were found in one sample sequenced in a study of T cells in Graves' hyperthyroidism and ophthalmopathy. The investigators amplified TCR beta CDR3 regions from RNA transcripts. A first-round RT-PCR of the TCR CDR3 used the HTBI primer set. TCRdb fed the multiplex PCR reads into MiXCR, producing one record per CDR3 protein. The table records 530,000 or so distinct CDR3 sequences, about 24% of them present only once. The sequenced material came from blood. All receptors come from a woman aged 30 to 39 with Graves' ophthalmopathy.

This chain connects TRBV6-1 to TRBJ2-7, with D perhaps TRBD2 (5 bases). The germline V gene encodes CDR1 MNHNS and CDR2 SASEGT. This CDR3 contains 14 residues. Trimming shortened V by 0 bases and J by 0 bases, and 6 bases separated the two germline ends. CDR3 sequence reads: CASSEAGSSYEQYF. The CDR3 nucleotides read TGTGCCAGCAGTGAAGCAGGGAGCTCCTACGAGCAGTACTTC.

This clonotype occurred a few times. This rearrangement joins TRBV24-1 to TRBJ1-1; D not certain. The V end lost 6 bases, the J end lost 7 bases, and 8 bases lay between the germline ends. This CDR3 has 11 amino acids. From germline, CDR1 is KGHDR and CDR2 SFDVKD. The CDR3 coding sequence is TGTGCCACCAGTAGGGCACATGAAGCTTTCTTT. This codes for CATSRAHEAFF.

In this sample, this clonotype turned up many times. The chain recombines TRBV4-1 with TRBJ1-1; D might be TRBD1 (5 bases). V was cut by 4 bases and J by 0 bases, with 18 bases left in between. CDR3 length: 17 residues. The V gene's germline CDR1 is MGHRA and CDR2 YSYEKL. As DNA, the CDR3 is TGCGCCAGCAGCCGTGGGTACCCCAGGGCGTTGAACACTGAAGCTTTCTTT. The encoded protein is CASSRGYPRALNTEAFF.

This clonotype was observed at least ten times. This chain uses TRBV4-1 with TRBJ2-5; 10 positions match TRBD2. CDR1 is MGHRA and CDR2 is YSYEKL in the germline V gene. V dropped 5 bases and J dropped 7; count of bases not matched to a gene: 7. The CDR3 loop spans 14 amino acids. CDR3 sequence reads: CASSKAGGPGTQYF. CDR3 coding DNA: TGCGCCAGCAGCAAAGCGGGGGGGCCCGGGACCCAGTACTTC.

The J gene is TRBJ2-4, the V gene TRBV20-1; 9 positions match TRBD1. Germline trimming cut 3 bases from V and 9 bases from J; bases unmatched to any gene: 3. CDR3 length: 12 amino acids. In germline, CDR1 is DFQATT, CDR2 SNEGSKA (reference sequence). CDR3 nucleotides: TGCAGTGCTAGTGACAGGGGGATCATTCAGTACTTC. Translation: CSASDRGIIQYF.

At least ten counts were recorded for this clonotype. V usage is TRBV20-1 and J usage is TRBJ2-2, with no clear D. Trimming left V 3 bases short and J 1 base short, with 9 bases between. This CDR3 has 14 amino acids. The germline CDR1 and CDR2 sequences are DFQATT and SNEGSKA (reference sequence). The CDR3 region has the DNA TGCAGTGCTAGTAGGACGGTGAACACCGGGGAGCTGTTTTTT. Its translation: CSASRTVNTGELFF.

This rearrangement joins TRBV5-1 to TRBJ2-5, with 7 bases aligning to TRBD1. The CDR3 is 15 amino acids. Germline CDR1 is SGHRS and CDR2 is YFSETQ. J gave up 2 bases and V 5 bases, and 9 bases lay outside the gene matches. The CDR3 DNA follows: TGCGCCAGCAGAAGACAGGGTGAAGGTCAAGAGACCCAGTACTTC. The encoded protein is CASRRQGEGQETQYF.

This clonotype was recorded many times. The chain recombines TRBV7-8 with TRBJ1-3, with D perhaps matching TRBD1 (6 bases). Germline V gene lookup returns CDR1 SGHVS and CDR2 FQNEAQ. The CDR3 has 14 amino acids. The germline V and J ends were trimmed by 5 bases and 7 bases, with 15 bases remaining between them. The CDR3 nucleotides read TGTGCCAGCAGCCCTCGGACAGTCTCGAACACCATATATTTT. It encodes CASSPRTVSNTIYF.